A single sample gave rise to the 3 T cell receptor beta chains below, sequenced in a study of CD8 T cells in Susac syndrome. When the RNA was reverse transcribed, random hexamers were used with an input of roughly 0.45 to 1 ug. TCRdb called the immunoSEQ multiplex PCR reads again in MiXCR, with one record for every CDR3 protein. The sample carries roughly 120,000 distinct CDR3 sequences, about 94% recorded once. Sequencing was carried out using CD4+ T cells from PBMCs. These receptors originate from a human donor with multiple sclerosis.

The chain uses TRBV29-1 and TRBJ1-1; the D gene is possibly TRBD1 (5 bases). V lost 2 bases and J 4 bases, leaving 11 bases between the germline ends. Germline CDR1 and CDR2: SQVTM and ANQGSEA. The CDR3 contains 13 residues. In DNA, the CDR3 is TGCAGCGTTGAATCCCTCGGGGGCACTGAAGCTTTCTTT. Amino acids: CSVESLGGTEAFF.

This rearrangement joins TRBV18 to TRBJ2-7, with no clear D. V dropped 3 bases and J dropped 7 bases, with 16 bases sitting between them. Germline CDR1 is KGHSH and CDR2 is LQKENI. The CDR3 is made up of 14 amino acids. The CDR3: CASSPEDLLGEQYF. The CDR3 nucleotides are TGTGCCAGCTCACCCGAGGACCTGCTAGGGGAGCAGTACTTC.

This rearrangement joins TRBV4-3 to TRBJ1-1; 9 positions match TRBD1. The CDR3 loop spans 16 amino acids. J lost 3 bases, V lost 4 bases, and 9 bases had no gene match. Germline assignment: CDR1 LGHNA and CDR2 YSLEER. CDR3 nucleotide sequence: TGCGCCAGCAGCCGCAGACAGGGGGTAGCCTACACTGAAGCTTTCTTT. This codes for CASSRRQGVAYTEAFF.